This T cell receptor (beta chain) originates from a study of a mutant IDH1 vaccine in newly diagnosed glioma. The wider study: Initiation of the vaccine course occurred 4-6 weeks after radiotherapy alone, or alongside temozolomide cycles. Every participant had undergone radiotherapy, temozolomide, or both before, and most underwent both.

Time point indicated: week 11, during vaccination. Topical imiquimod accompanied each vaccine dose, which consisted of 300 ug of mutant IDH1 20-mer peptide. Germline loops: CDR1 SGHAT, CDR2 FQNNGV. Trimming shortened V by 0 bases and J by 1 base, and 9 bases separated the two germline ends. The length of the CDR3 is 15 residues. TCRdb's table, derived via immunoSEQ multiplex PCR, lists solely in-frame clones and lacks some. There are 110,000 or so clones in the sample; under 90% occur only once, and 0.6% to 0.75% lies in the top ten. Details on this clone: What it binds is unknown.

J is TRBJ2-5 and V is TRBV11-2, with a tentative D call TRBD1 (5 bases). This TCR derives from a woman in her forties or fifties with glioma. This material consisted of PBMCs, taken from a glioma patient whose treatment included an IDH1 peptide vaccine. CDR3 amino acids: CASSLDKGIQETQYF. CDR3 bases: TGTGCCAGCAGCTTAGATAAGGGGATCCAAGAGACCCAGTACTTC.